Listed below are T cell receptor beta chains from one sample, sequenced in a study of radiation and T cells in renal cell carcinoma. TCRdb's table, derived via immunoSEQ multiplex PCR, lists solely in-frame clones and lacks some. The data contain around 160,000 clones, roughly nine tenths of them singletons. The input for sequencing was blood, taken from a patient whose treatment included radiotherapy and nephrectomy. The receptors stem from a woman aged 65 to 85 with renal cell carcinoma. Both conserved end residues are part of each CDR3. Fields, in order: D gene, J gene, clone size, V gene, CDR3 protein, CDR3 DNA. D genes are given only for firm matches. Only part of the rows carry a size: once, few, many, or a class if the clone is expanded.

-,TRBJ1-1,-,TRBV5-4,CASSFPPGRTEAFF,TGTGCCAGCAGCTTCCCCCCCGGGAGGACTGAAGCTTTCTTT
-,TRBJ2-1,-,TRBV9,CASSLAPGASDYNEQFF,TGTGCCAGCAGCCTCGCCCCAGGGGCTAGCGATTACAATGAGCAGTTCTTC
-,TRBJ1-2,-,TRBV28,CASSLLSLIGYTF,TGTGCCAGCAGTTTGCTCAGCCTTATCGGCTACACCTTC
TRBD1,TRBJ2-5,-,TRBV4-1,CASLGQGWQETQYF,TGCGCCAGCCTTGGACAGGGCTGGCAAGAGACCCAGTACTTC
TRBD2,TRBJ2-3,-,TRBV11-2,CASSLDSSGGGTDTQYF,TGTGCCAGCAGCTTAGATTCTAGCGGGGGAGGCACAGATACGCAGTATTTT
TRBD1,TRBJ2-2,-,TRBV5-8,CASSLIVVQGAVTGELFF,TGTGCCAGCAGCTTGATTGTCGTACAGGGGGCGGTCACCGGGGAGCTGTTTTTT
-,TRBJ1-6,once,TRBV6-5,CASSPGNSPLHF,TGTGCCAGCAGTCCAGGGAATTCACCCCTCCACTTT
TRBD1,TRBJ1-1,-,TRBV28,CASCSAGTGILYTEAFF,TGTGCCAGCTGCTCAGCCGGGACAGGGATTCTCTACACTGAAGCTTTCTTT
TRBD2,TRBJ2-7,-,TRBV29-1,CSVDTGGKYEQYF,TGCAGCGTTGATACCGGGGGGAAATACGAGCAGTACTTC
TRBD1,TRBJ2-7,-,TRBV7-3,CASSRDSNYEQYF,TGTGCCAGCAGCCGGGACAGCAATTACGAGCAGTACTTC
-,TRBJ1-1,-,TRBV16,CASSQSYGNTEAFF,TGTGCCAGCAGCCAATCATACGGAAACACTGAAGCTTTCTTT
TRBD2,TRBJ2-5,-,TRBV4-2,CASSRSAGGRQETQYF,TGTGCCAGCAGCCGATCAGCGGGGGGGCGGCAAGAGACCCAGTACTTC
-,TRBJ2-5,-,TRBV7-9,CASSLDRRQETQYF,TGTGCCAGCAGCTTAGACAGGAGACAAGAGACCCAGTACTTC
-,TRBJ1-5,-,TRBV28,CASNTALGSNQPQHF,TGTGCCAGCAATACAGCTTTGGGTAGCAATCAGCCCCAGCATTTT
TRBD2,TRBJ2-1,once,TRBV27,CASSLIAGAFEQFF,TGTGCCAGCAGTTTAATAGCGGGGGCTTTTGAGCAGTTCTTC
-,TRBJ1-1,-,TRBV27,CASSYPIYRENTEAFF,TGTGCCAGCAGTTATCCAATTTACAGGGAGAACACTGAAGCTTTCTTT
-,TRBJ2-7,-,TRBV6-5,CASSQKGYEQYF,TGTGCCAGCAGCCAAAAGGGGTACGAGCAGTACTTC
-,TRBJ1-1,-,TRBV5-1,CASSPGPGNTEAFF,TGCGCCAGCAGCCCGGGACCGGGGAACACTGAAGCTTTCTTT
TRBD1,TRBJ2-7,once,TRBV6-6,CASSRQGRFNEQYF,TGTGCCAGCAGTAGACAGGGTAGATTCAACGAGCAGTACTTC
-,TRBJ2-3,-,TRBV11-2,CASSLEQGSTDTQYF,TGTGCCAGCAGCTTAGAACAGGGCAGCACAGATACGCAGTATTTT
TRBD1,TRBJ1-1,-,TRBV5-6,CASRETGGETEAFF,TGTGCCAGCAGGGAGACAGGGGGTGAAACTGAAGCTTTCTTT
TRBD2,TRBJ2-1,-,TRBV19,CASSMGLAAREQFF,TGTGCCAGTAGTATGGGACTAGCGGCCAGGGAGCAGTTCTTC
-,TRBJ2-4,-,TRBV5-6,CASIDRGGNIQYF,TGTGCCAGCATCGACAGGGGAGGGAACATTCAGTACTTC
-,TRBJ1-5,-,TRBV7-2,CASSPRRVTGQPQHF,TGTGCCAGCAGCCCTAGGAGAGTCACGGGTCAGCCCCAGCATTTT
TRBD2,TRBJ2-1,-,TRBV4-2,CASSQFQTSGGKNEQFF,TGTGCCAGCAGCCAATTCCAAACTAGCGGGGGAAAGAATGAGCAGTTCTTC
-,TRBJ1-2,-,TRBV5-1,CASSLVSGPYGYTF,TGCGCCAGCAGCTTGGTGTCCGGGCCCTATGGCTACACCTTC
-,TRBJ1-5,-,TRBV5-1,CASSLSSNQPQHF,TGCGCCAGCAGCTTGAGTAGCAATCAGCCCCAGCATTTT
-,TRBJ2-7,-,TRBV19,CASSIVTGKAYEQYF,TGTGCCAGTAGTATAGTAACAGGGAAGGCCTACGAGCAGTACTTC
TRBD2,TRBJ2-1,-,TRBV9,CASSVVPSGGVHEQFF,TGTGCCAGCAGCGTAGTGCCTAGCGGGGGGGTCCATGAGCAGTTCTTC
-,TRBJ2-5,-,TRBV6-1,CASSVTGTVQGRQETQYF,TGTGCCAGCAGTGTAACCGGGACGGTCCAGGGGCGCCAAGAGACCCAGTACTTC
-,TRBJ1-2,-,TRBV30,CAWSRGYGYTF,TGTGCCTGGAGTCGAGGCTATGGCTACACCTTC
-,TRBJ1-1,-,TRBV27,CASRTVSTGNTEAFF,TGTGCCAGCAGAACCGTCTCGACAGGGAACACTGAAGCTTTCTTT
-,TRBJ1-1,-,TRBV7-2,CASSLDLRGGRMNTEAFF,TGTGCCAGCAGCTTAGATCTGCGAGGGGGGAGGATGAACACTGAAGCTTTCTTT
-,TRBJ1-2,-,TRBV27,CASRGLQLGYTF,TGTGCCAGCAGGGGATTGCAGCTTGGCTACACCTTC
-,TRBJ1-5,-,TRBV2,CASSEGTTQPQHF,TGTGCCAGCAGTGAAGGGACCACTCAGCCCCAGCATTTT
TRBD1,TRBJ1-5,-,TRBV27,CASSLGPVRTGNQPQHF,TGTGCCAGCAGTTTAGGCCCGGTCCGGACAGGGAATCAGCCCCAGCATTTT
TRBD1,TRBJ1-5,once,TRBV19,CASSITAGGAQPQHF,TGTGCCAGTAGTATAACGGCAGGGGGTGCTCAGCCCCAGCATTTT
TRBD2,TRBJ2-3,-,TRBV7-3,CASSLTGLGSADTQYF,TGTGCCAGCAGCTTAACGGGACTAGGTTCAGCAGATACGCAGTATTTT
TRBD1,TRBJ1-4,-,TRBV7-2,CASSLATDRGNEKLFF,TGTGCCAGCAGCTTAGCTACAGACAGGGGTAATGAAAAACTGTTTTTT
TRBD1,TRBJ2-5,once,TRBV6-6,CASSRTGGETQYF,TGTGCCAGCAGTCGGACAGGGGGAGAGACCCAGTACTTC
-,TRBJ1-2,-,TRBV7-9,CASSLPDHAYGYTF,TGTGCCAGCAGCCTTCCTGATCATGCATATGGCTACACCTTC
TRBD1,TRBJ1-6,few,TRBV4-1,CASSLGQGNSPLHF,TGCGCCAGCAGCCTCGGACAGGGAAATTCACCCCTCCACTTT
-,TRBJ2-3,-,TRBV5-1,CASSLASTGTDTQYF,TGCGCCAGCAGCCTGGCTTCTACAGGCACAGATACGCAGTATTTT
-,TRBJ1-1,-,TRBV28,CASTGGGRTEAFF,TGTGCCAGCACCGGTGGGGGGCGAACTGAAGCTTTCTTT
-,TRBJ2-7,-,TRBV28,CASSLFREQYF,TGTGCCAGCAGTTTATTCCGGGAGCAGTACTTC
TRBD2,TRBJ2-3,-,TRBV5-1,CASSLGLAGEVTSTDTQYF,TGCGCCAGCAGCTTAGGACTAGCGGGGGAGGTTACTAGCACAGATACGCAGTATTTT
-,TRBJ2-7,-,TRBV19,CASSVEKQGFYEQYF,TGTGCCAGTAGTGTAGAGAAACAGGGTTTCTACGAGCAGTACTTC
TRBD1,TRBJ2-7,-,TRBV5-1,CASSFSQGASYEQYF,TGCGCCAGCAGCTTTTCACAGGGGGCGTCCTACGAGCAGTACTTC
-,TRBJ2-3,-,TRBV9,CASSVVVGGTDTQYF,TGTGCCAGCAGCGTAGTTGTGGGTGGGACAGATACGCAGTATTTT
TRBD2,TRBJ2-3,-,TRBV6-5,CASRDGGTDTQYF,TGTGCCAGCAGGGACGGGGGGACGGATACGCAGTATTTT
-,TRBJ2-7,-,TRBV29-1,CSVETVAYEQYF,TGCAGCGTTGAGACTGTCGCCTACGAGCAGTACTTC
TRBD1,TRBJ2-7,-,TRBV6-5,CASSTRDRSYEQYF,TGTGCCAGCAGTACACGGGACAGGTCCTACGAGCAGTACTTC
TRBD1,TRBJ1-2,-,TRBV29-1,CSVTGTGAYGYTF,TGCAGCGTTACCGGAACAGGGGCCTATGGCTACACCTTC
TRBD2,TRBJ2-5,-,TRBV19,CASSPWTSGGQFQETQYF,TGTGCCAGTAGTCCCTGGACTAGCGGGGGACAATTTCAAGAGACCCAGTACTTC
-,TRBJ2-1,-,TRBV6-1,CASSPKYNEQFF,TGTGCCAGCAGCCCGAAGTACAATGAGCAGTTCTTC
-,TRBJ1-1,-,TRBV9,CASSVGLGPMNTEAFF,TGTGCCAGCAGCGTAGGTCTTGGGCCGATGAACACTGAAGCTTTCTTT
TRBD1,TRBJ1-6,-,TRBV27,CASSLTRQGAFSPLHF,TGTGCCAGCAGTTTAACTAGACAGGGGGCCTTTTCACCCCTCCACTTT